This T cell receptor beta chain came from a study of blood T cell repertoires in COVID-19. The wider study: Acute and convalescent COVID-19 samples came from the United States, Italy and Spain. From T cells, B-cell-depleted T cells, or PBMCs came the material, which was cDNA or gDNA.

This CDR3 has 14 residues. The V gene end was trimmed by 5 bases and the J gene end by 7 bases; junction bases not matched to a gene: 10. Germline CDR1 and CDR2: MNHNY and SVGAGI (reference sequence). Profiled with immunoSEQ multiplex PCR; TCRdb holds only in-frame clones, not every one. The sample holds 260,000 or so clones, approximately 80% seen once. The receptor comes from a woman in her seventies with acute or convalescent COVID-19. Sequenced material: peripheral blood. V and J are TRBV6-6 and TRBJ1-1; 7 bases line up with TRBD1. CDR3 region: CASSPHRDSLEAFF. CDR3 bases: TGTGCCAGCAGTCCTCATCGGGACAGCCTTGAAGCTTTCTTT.